This TCR beta chain came from a study of OX40 agonist ivuxolimab in advanced cancers. Study-wide context: At around 83% male, the cohort had a mean age of approximately 60 years, ranging from about 20 to 90. Eligibility admitted prior anti-PD-1, anti-PD-L1 or anti-CTLA-4 therapy; approximately 40% had some.

Produced via immunoSEQ multiplex PCR; TCRdb's table is partial and in-frame only. The table has approximately 30,000 clones, 82% seen once; the top ten hold about 20%. The CDR3 spans 15 residues. Germline CDR1 is MDHEN and CDR2 is SYDVKM. Systemic immunosuppression or autoimmune disease history was grounds to exclude patients. The sequence derives from an adult with an advanced solid tumor such as melanoma, head and neck, liver or kidney cancer. This chain links TRBV28 with TRBJ2-5, with 11 bases identical to TRBD1. The end of the DNA fits TRBJ2-7 better, so the J call may be wrong. This specimen consisted of CD4+ or CD8+ T cells sorted from blood, obtained in a trial of the OX40 agonist ivuxolimab. The chain's CDR3 is CASSLWTGGPYEQYF. CDR3 sequence (DNA): TGTGCCAGCAGTCTTTGGACAGGGGGCCCCTACGAGCAGTACTTC.